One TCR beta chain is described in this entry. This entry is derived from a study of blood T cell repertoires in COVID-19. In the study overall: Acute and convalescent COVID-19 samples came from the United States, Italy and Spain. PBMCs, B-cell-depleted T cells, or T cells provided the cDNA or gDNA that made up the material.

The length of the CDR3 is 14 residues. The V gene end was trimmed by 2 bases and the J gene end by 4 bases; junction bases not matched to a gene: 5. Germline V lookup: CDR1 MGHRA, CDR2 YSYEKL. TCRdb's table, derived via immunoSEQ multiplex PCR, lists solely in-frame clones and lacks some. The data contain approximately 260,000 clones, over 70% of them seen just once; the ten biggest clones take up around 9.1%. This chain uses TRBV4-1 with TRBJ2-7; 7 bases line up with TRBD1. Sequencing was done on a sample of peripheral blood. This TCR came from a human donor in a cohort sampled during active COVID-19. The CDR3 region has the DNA TGCGCCAGCAGCCAACGACAGGGCTCTTACGAGCAGTACTTC. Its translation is CASSQRQGSYEQYF.